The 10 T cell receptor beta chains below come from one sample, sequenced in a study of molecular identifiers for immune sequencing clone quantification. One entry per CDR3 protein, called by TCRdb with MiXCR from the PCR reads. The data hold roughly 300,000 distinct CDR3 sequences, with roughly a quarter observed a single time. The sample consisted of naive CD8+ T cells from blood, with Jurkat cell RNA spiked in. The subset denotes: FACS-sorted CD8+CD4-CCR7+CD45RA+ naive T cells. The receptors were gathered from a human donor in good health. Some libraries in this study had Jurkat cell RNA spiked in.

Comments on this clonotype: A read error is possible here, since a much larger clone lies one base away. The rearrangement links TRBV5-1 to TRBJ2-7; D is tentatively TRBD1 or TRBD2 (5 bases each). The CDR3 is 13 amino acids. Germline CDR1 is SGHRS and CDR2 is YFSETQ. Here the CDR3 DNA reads TGCACCAGCAGCCCGACGGTCGGGGCCGAGCAGTACTTC. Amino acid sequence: CTSSPTVGAEQYF.

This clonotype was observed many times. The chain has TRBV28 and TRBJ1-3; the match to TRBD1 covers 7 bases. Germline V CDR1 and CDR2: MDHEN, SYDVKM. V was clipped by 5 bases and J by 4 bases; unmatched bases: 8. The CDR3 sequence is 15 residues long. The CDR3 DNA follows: TGTGCCAGCAGTCCGCCGACAGGGTCAGGAAACACCATATATTTT. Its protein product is CASSPPTGSGNTIYF.

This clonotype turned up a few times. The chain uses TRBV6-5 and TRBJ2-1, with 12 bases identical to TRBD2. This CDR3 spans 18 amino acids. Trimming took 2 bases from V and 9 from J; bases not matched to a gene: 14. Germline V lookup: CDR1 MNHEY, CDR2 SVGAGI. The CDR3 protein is CASSYALPSGGARLEQFF. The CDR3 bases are TGTGCCAGCAGTTACGCTCTTCCTAGCGGGGGGGCGAGGCTTGAGCAGTTCTTC.

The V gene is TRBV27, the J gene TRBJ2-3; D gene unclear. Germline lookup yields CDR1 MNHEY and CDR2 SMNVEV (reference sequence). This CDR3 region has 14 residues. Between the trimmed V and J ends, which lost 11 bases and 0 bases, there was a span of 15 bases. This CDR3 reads CACGEQYSTDTQYF. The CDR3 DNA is TGTGCCTGCGGAGAACAATATAGCACAGATACGCAGTATTTT.

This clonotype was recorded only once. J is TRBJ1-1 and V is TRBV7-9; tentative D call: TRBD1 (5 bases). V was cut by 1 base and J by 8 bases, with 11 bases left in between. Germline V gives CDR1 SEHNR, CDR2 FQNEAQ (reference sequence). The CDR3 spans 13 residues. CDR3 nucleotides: TGTGCCAGCAGCTTAGTAGAGGGGCACGAAGCTTTCTTT. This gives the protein CASSLVEGHEAFF. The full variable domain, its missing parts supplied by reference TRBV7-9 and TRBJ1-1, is DTGVSQNPRHKITKRGQNVTFRCDPISEHNRLYWYRQTLGQGPEFLTYFQNEAQLEKSRLLSDRFSAERPKGSFSTLEIQRTEQGDSAMYLCASSLVEGHEAFFGQGTRLTVV.

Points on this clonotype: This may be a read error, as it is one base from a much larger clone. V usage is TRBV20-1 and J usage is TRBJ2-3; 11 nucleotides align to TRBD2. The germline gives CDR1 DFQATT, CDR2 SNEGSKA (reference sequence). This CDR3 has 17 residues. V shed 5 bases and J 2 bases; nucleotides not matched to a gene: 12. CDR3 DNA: TGCAGTGCTCAATTAGCGGGAGGGCTCCAGCTCACAGATACGCAGTATTTT. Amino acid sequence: CSAQLAGGLQLTDTQYF.

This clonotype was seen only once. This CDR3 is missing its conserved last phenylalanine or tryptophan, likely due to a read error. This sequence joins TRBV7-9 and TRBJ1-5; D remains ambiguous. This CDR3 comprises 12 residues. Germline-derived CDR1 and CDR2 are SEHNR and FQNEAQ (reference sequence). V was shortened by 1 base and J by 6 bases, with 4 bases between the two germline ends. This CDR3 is CASSLGGQPQHL. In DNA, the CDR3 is TGTGCCAGCAGCTTAGGTGGTCAGCCCCAGCATCTT.

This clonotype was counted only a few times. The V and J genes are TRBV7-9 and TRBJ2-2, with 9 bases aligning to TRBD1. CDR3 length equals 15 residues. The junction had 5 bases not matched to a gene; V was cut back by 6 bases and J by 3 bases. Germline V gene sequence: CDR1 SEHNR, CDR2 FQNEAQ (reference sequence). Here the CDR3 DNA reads TGTGCCAGCAGAGCAACAGGGGGCGACACCGGGGAGCTGTTTTTT. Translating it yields CASRATGGDTGELFF. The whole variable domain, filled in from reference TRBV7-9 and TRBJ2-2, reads DTGVSQNPRHKITKRGQNVTFRCDPISEHNRLYWYRQTLGQGPEFLTYFQNEAQLEKSRLLSDRFSAERPKGSFSTLEIQRTEQGDSAMYLCASRATGGDTGELFFGEGSRLTVL.

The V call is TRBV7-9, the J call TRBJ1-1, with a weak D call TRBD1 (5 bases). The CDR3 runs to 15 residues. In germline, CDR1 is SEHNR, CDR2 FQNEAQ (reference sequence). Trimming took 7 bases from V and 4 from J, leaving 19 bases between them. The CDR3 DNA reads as TGTGCCAGCATCGGGGCGTGGGGCTGGGGCACTGAAGCTTTCTTT. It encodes CASIGAWGWGTEAFF.

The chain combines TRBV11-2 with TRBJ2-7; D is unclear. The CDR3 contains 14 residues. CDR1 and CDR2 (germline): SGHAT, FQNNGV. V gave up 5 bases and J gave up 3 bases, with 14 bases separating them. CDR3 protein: CASSPTASGYEQYF. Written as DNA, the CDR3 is TGTGCCAGCAGCCCCACCGCTAGTGGCTACGAGCAGTACTTC. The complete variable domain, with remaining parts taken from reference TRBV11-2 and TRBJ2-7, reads EAGVAQSPRYKIIEKRQSVAFWCNPISGHATLYWYQQILGQGPKLLIQFQNNGVVDDSQLPKDRFSAERLKGVDSTLKIQPAKLEDSAVYLCASSPTASGYEQYFGPGTRLTVT.